These T cell receptor beta chains were read from a single sample in a study of blood T cell repertoires in COVID-19. Assay: immunoSEQ multiplex PCR; the TCRdb copy retains only in-frame clones and omits some. The sample comprises some 97,000 clones, just under 85% of which are singletons, and around 15% rests with the top ten. Sequencing was performed on peripheral blood. The receptors shown here come from a man in his fifties with active or convalescent COVID-19. Both conserved end residues are part of each CDR3. The D gene is left open where the match is weak. Rows give clone size only sometimes, using once, few, many, or a class for an expanded clone.

j_call	clone_size	d_call	v_call	cdr3_aa	cdr3_nt
TRBJ1-1	once	-	TRBV7-8	CASSTRTANTEAFF	TGTGCCAGCAGCACTAGGACAGCAAACACTGAAGCTTTCTTT
TRBJ1-5	-	-	TRBV18	CASSVQANQPQHF	TGTGCCAGCTCAGTACAGGCTAATCAGCCCCAGCATTTT
TRBJ2-7	-	TRBD2	TRBV4-2	CASRAGTSGSEQYF	TGTGCCAGCAGGGCCGGGACTAGCGGGAGCGAGCAGTACTTC
TRBJ2-3	-	-	TRBV4-1	CASSLGATQYF	TGCGCCAGCAGCCTTGGGGCTACGCAGTATTTT
TRBJ1-2	-	-	TRBV12-3/TRBV12-4	CASSNSEYGYTF	TGTGCCAGCAGCAACTCGGAGTATGGCTACACCTTC
TRBJ2-5	-	TRBD2	TRBV5-1	CATRLAGGGQETQYF	TGCGCCACCAGACTAGCGGGTGGTGGCCAAGAGACCCAGTACTTC
TRBJ2-2	-	-	TRBV24-1	CATSDLLAANTGELFF	TGTGCCACCAGTGATTTGTTAGCGGCGAACACCGGGGAGCTGTTTTTT
TRBJ1-5	-	TRBD1	TRBV19	CASGDRDEGQPQHF	TGTGCCAGTGGGGACAGGGATGAGGGTCAGCCCCAGCATTTT
TRBJ1-2	-	TRBD1	TRBV24-1	CATSSTGGAGYGYTF	TGTGCCACCTCCTCGACAGGGGGCGCCGGGTATGGCTACACCTTC
TRBJ2-5	-	TRBD2	TRBV10-3	CAISERRGAGETQYF	TGTGCCATCAGTGAGCGGCGGGGAGCGGGGGAGACCCAGTACTTC
TRBJ1-6	-	TRBD1	TRBV7-2	CASSQKTGSYSPLHF	TGTGCCAGCAGCCAAAAGACAGGGTCCTATTCACCCCTCCACTTT
TRBJ1-5	once	-	TRBV19	CASSIGGRQPQHF	TGTGCCAGTAGTATCGGGGGGCGTCAGCCCCAGCATTTT
TRBJ2-3	-	TRBD2	TRBV2	CASRSTGGTDTQYF	TGTGCCAGCCGGAGCACGGGGGGAACAGATACGCAGTATTTT
TRBJ2-1	-	TRBD1	TRBV29-1	CSVVRQGVVRDNEQFF	TGCAGCGTTGTGCGACAGGGAGTCGTAAGGGACAATGAGCAGTTCTTC
TRBJ2-3	-	TRBD1	TRBV29-1	CSVGGDRVTDTQYF	TGCAGCGTTGGGGGGGACAGGGTTACAGATACGCAGTATTTT
TRBJ1-3	-	-	TRBV6-5	CASITEGGNTIYF	TGTGCCAGCATTACAGAGGGCGGAAACACCATATATTTT
TRBJ2-3	-	TRBD2	TRBV11-3	CASSLPWTSVQTDTQYF	TGTGCCAGCAGCTTGCCATGGACTAGCGTACAGACAGATACGCAGTATTTT
TRBJ2-5	-	TRBD1	TRBV10-3	CAISERGQETQYF	TGTGCCATCAGTGAGAGGGGACAGGAGACCCAGTACTTC
TRBJ2-1	-	TRBD2	TRBV13	CASSLTSVGNNEQFF	TGTGCCAGCAGCTTAACTAGCGTGGGGAACAATGAGCAGTTCTTC
TRBJ2-2	-	TRBD1	TRBV27	CATRQGSNTGELFF	TGTGCCACCCGACAGGGATCGAACACCGGGGAGCTGTTTTTT
TRBJ2-1	once	TRBD2	TRBV10-2	CASRGLAGASEQFF	TGCGCCAGCAGGGGACTAGCGGGAGCGTCTGAGCAGTTCTTC
TRBJ2-7	-	TRBD1	TRBV11-2	CASSIGTDYEQYF	TGTGCCAGCAGCATAGGGACAGATTACGAGCAGTACTTC
TRBJ1-2	few	-	TRBV4-1	CASSQDRGGVATF	TGCGCCAGCAGCCAAGATCGAGGAGGGGTAGCCACCTTC
TRBJ2-7	-	-	TRBV3-1/TRBV3-2	CASSQGVSPQYF	TGTGCCAGCAGCCAAGGCGTGTCTCCTCAGTACTTC
TRBJ2-7	once	-	TRBV18	CASSPTGNAYEQYF	TGTGCCAGCTCACCCACAGGGAATGCCTACGAGCAGTACTTC
TRBJ2-3	few	-	TRBV10-2	CASLQGFYTDTQYF	TGCGCCAGCCTGCAGGGTTTTTACACAGATACGCAGTATTTT
TRBJ2-3	-	TRBD2	TRBV5-1	CASSFSGNFADTQYF	TGCGCCAGCAGCTTTAGCGGGAACTTCGCAGATACGCAGTATTTT
TRBJ2-1	-	-	TRBV18	CASSPQEGKSYNEQFF	TGTGCCAGCTCACCACAGGAGGGGAAGTCCTACAATGAGCAGTTCTTC
TRBJ2-3	-	TRBD2	TRBV5-1	CASSLGATSGSTDTQYF	TGCGCCAGCAGCCTGGGGGCCACTAGCGGGAGCACAGATACGCAGTATTTT
TRBJ2-7	-	-	TRBV28	CASSPGWEQYF	TGTGCCAGCAGTCCCGGGTGGGAGCAGTACTTC
TRBJ1-1	-	TRBD1	TRBV7-2	CASSNGRGTGYTEAFF	TGTGCCAGCAGCAACGGACGAGGGACAGGGTACACTGAAGCTTTCTTT
TRBJ2-3	-	-	TRBV10-1	CASSESDNTDTQYF	TGCGCCAGCAGTGAGTCGGACAACACAGATACGCAGTATTTT
TRBJ1-3	-	-	TRBV18	CASSPTGTGNTIYF	TGTGCCAGCTCACCTACAGGGACTGGAAACACCATATATTTT
TRBJ1-1	once	-	TRBV6-1	CASSEVFFRAEGFNEAFF	TGTGCCAGCAGTGAAGTATTTTTCAGGGCGGAAGGCTTTAACGAAGCTTTCTTT
TRBJ1-2	-	-	TRBV28	CASTFTGFGYTF	TGTGCCAGCACCTTTACAGGGTTCGGCTACACCTTC
TRBJ2-3	-	-	TRBV5-1	CASSLGYGGTSTDTQYF	TGCGCCAGCAGCTTGGGGTACGGGGGGACAAGCACAGATACGCAGTATTTT
TRBJ1-2	-	-	TRBV7-9	CASSSTGGGYTF	TGTGCCAGCAGCTCCACCGGAGGTGGCTACACCTTC
TRBJ1-1	-	-	TRBV6-5	CASSLDSYTEAFF	TGTGCCAGCAGCCTCGACAGCTACACTGAAGCTTTCTTT
TRBJ1-2	once	-	TRBV5-5	CASSTTDRSSHYGYTF	TGTGCCAGCAGCACAACGGACAGATCAAGTCACTATGGCTACACCTTC
TRBJ2-1	few	TRBD2	TRBV3-1/TRBV3-2	CASSLNSGGRDEQFF	TGTGCCAGCAGCCTCAACAGCGGGGGAAGGGATGAGCAGTTCTTC
TRBJ2-5	-	-	TRBV4-1	CASSQVRRGFQETQYF	TGCGCCAGCAGCCAAGTCAGAAGGGGCTTCCAAGAGACCCAGTACTTC
TRBJ1-5	-	-	TRBV24-1	CATSDPTVNQPQHF	TGTGCCACCAGTGATCCCACGGTTAATCAGCCCCAGCATTTT
TRBJ2-1	-	TRBD2	TRBV5-1	CASSPVAGTSGNEQFF	TGCGCCAGCAGCCCGGTAGCCGGGACTAGCGGAAATGAGCAGTTCTTC
TRBJ2-1	-	-	TRBV3-1/TRBV3-2	CASSPEGLANYNEQFF	TGTGCCAGCAGCCCGGAAGGGCTAGCGAATTACAATGAGCAGTTCTTC
TRBJ2-5	-	-	TRBV18	CASSSPPNDRTQYF	TGTGCCAGCTCATCCCCGCCCAACGATAGGACCCAGTACTTC
TRBJ2-7	-	-	TRBV5-1	CASSPTAGQYEQYF	TGCGCCAGCAGCCCGACAGCCGGACAGTACGAGCAGTACTTC
TRBJ2-5	few	-	TRBV4-1	CASSQDTGTGVAQYF	TGCGCCAGCAGCCAAGATACAGGCACTGGGGTGGCCCAGTACTTC
TRBJ2-5	-	TRBD2	TRBV11-3	CASSFGGVPETQYF	TGTGCCAGCAGCTTTGGGGGGGTTCCGGAGACCCAGTACTTC
TRBJ2-7	-	-	TRBV11-3	CASSLGQVYEQYF	TGTGCCAGCAGCTTAGGGCAAGTCTACGAGCAGTACTTC
TRBJ2-1	-	-	TRBV30	CAWKLGGVYEQFF	TGTGCCTGGAAACTAGGGGGGGTCTATGAGCAGTTCTTC
TRBJ1-5	-	-	TRBV9	CASSVGHSNQPQHF	TGTGCCAGCAGCGTGGGCCATAGCAATCAGCCCCAGCATTTT
TRBJ2-7	-	-	TRBV12-2	CASRLSGLASNEQYF	TGTGCAAGTCGCCTATCGGGACTAGCTTCCAACGAGCAGTACTTC
TRBJ2-5	-	-	TRBV9	CASSVDGVGETQYF	TGTGCCAGCAGCGTAGACGGGGTCGGGGAGACCCAGTACTTC
TRBJ1-6	-	TRBD1	TRBV2	CASRDRDSYNSPLHF	TGTGCCAGCAGGGACAGGGACTCCTATAATTCACCCCTCCACTTT
TRBJ2-2	-	TRBD1	TRBV10-3	CAINRQGQNTGELFF	TGTGCCATCAACCGACAGGGCCAGAACACCGGGGAGCTGTTTTTT
TRBJ2-7	-	-	TRBV6-5	CASTSTNYEQYF	TGTGCCAGCACTAGCACCAACTACGAGCAGTACTTC
TRBJ2-7	-	-	TRBV6-5	CASSYTASGGRYEQYF	TGTGCCAGCAGTTACACGGCCTCAGGGGGGCGTTACGAGCAGTACTTC